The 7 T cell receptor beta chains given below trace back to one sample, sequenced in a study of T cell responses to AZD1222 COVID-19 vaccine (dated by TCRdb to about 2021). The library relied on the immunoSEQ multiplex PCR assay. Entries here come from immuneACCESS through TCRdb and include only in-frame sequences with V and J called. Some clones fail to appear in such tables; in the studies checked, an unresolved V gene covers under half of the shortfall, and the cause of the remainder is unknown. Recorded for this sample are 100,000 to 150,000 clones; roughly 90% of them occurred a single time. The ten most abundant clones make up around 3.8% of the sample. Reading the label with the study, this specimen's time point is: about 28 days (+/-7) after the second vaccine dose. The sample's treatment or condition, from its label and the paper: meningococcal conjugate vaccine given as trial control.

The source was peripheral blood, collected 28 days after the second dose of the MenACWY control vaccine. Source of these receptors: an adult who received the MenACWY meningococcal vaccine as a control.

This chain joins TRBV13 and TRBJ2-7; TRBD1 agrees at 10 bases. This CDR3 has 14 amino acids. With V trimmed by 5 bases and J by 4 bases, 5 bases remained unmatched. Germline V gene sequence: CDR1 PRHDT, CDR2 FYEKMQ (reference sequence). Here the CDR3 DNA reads TGTGCCAGCAGCGCGGACAGGGGGTGGTACGAGCAGTACTTC. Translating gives CASSADRGWYEQYF.

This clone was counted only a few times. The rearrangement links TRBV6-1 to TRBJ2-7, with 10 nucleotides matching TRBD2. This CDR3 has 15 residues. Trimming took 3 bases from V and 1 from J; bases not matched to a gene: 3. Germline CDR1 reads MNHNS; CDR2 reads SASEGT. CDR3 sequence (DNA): TGTGCCAGCAGTGACCGAGCGGGAGGGTCCTACGAGCAGTACTTC. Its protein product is CASSDRAGGSYEQYF.

The CDR3 here is CASSPRDRGTYEQYF. CDR3 bases: TGCGCCAGCAGCCCCCGGGACAGGGGGACCTACGAGCAGTACTTC. The V call is TRBV5-1, the J call TRBJ2-7; 11 nucleotides line up with TRBD1. Per the germline V gene, CDR1 is SGHRS and CDR2 is YFSETQ. The CDR3 is 15 amino acids. With V trimmed by 4 bases and J by 2 bases, 5 bases remained unmatched.

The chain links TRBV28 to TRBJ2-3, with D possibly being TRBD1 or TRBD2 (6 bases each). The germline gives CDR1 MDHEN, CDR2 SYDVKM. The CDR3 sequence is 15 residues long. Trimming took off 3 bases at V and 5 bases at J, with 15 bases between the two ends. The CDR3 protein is CASSFGGGIEDTQYF. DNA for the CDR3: TGTGCCAGCAGTTTCGGAGGGGGAATCGAAGATACGCAGTATTTT.

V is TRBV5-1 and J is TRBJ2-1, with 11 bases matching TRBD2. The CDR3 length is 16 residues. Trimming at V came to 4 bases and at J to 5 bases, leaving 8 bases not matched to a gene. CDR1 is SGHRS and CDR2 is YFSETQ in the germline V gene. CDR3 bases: TGCGCCAGCAGCGTTAGCGGGAGGGCCGTCGACAATGAGCAGTTCTTC. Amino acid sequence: CASSVSGRAVDNEQFF.

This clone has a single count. CDR3 in DNA: TGCAGTGCTTCACACAGTTATGGCTACACCTTC. Translating gives CSASHSYGYTF. The chain is built from TRBV20-1 and TRBJ1-2; no reliable D call. The germline V gene has CDR1 DFQATT and CDR2 SNEGSKA (reference sequence). The ends were cut back, 5 bases at V and 5 bases at J, with 9 bases in the middle. CDR3 length: 11 amino acids.

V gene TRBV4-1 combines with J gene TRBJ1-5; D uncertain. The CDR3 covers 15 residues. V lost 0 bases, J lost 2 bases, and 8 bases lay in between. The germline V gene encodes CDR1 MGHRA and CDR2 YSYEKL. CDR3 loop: CASSQDGQRNQPQHF. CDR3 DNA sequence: TGCGCCAGCAGCCAAGATGGGCAGCGCAATCAGCCCCAGCATTTT.